A single sample gave rise to the 17 T cell receptor beta chains below, sequenced in a study of control samples from healthy donors and cancer patients. Clones were read by immunoSEQ multiplex PCR, and TCRdb kept only the in-frame ones, dropping some. The data contain 100,000 to 150,000 clones, roughly nine tenths of them singletons. Source material: PBMCs. Receptors were obtained from a man aged 45-65 years with head and neck cancer.

This chain joins TRBV28 and TRBJ2-5, with D perhaps TRBD1 (5 bases). The CDR3 is 14 amino acids. Trimming left V 2 bases short and J 6 bases short, with 13 bases between. The germline gives CDR1 MDHEN, CDR2 SYDVKM. The CDR3 sequence: CASSLRTPKKTQYF. The DNA for the CDR3 is TGTGCCAGCAGTTTAAGGACACCAAAGAAGACCCAGTACTTC.

The chain joins TRBV19 to TRBJ2-1, with a weak D call TRBD1 (6 bases). The CDR3 spans 16 residues. The germline CDR1 and CDR2 sequences are LNHDA and SQIVND (reference sequence). Trimming took off 3 bases at V and 2 bases at J, with 14 bases between the two ends. The CDR3: CASSISSRGAYNEQFF. The CDR3 bases are TGTGCCAGTAGTATCTCGTCCAGGGGAGCCTACAATGAGCAGTTCTTC.

The chain joins TRBV6-5 to TRBJ1-1; D not resolved. CDR1 MNHEY and CDR2 SVGAGI come from the germline V gene. V was clipped by 10 bases and J by 1 base, with 10 bases between them. The CDR3 is 12 residues long. Here the CDR3 DNA reads TGTGCCATCGGCCACAGGAACACTGAAGCTTTCTTT. It codes for CAIGHRNTEAFF.

This chain connects TRBV27 to TRBJ1-6; 12 nucleotides match TRBD1. Germline CDR1 is MNHEY and CDR2 is SMNVEV (reference sequence). The CDR3 is 14 residues long. Trimming took 7 bases from V and 10 from J; bases not matched to a gene: 5. The CDR3 spells CASNRDRGPSPLHF. CDR3 DNA sequence: TGTGCCAGCAACCGGGACAGGGGGCCCTCACCCCTCCACTTT.

This chain joins TRBV7-2 and TRBJ2-7; 8 nucleotides align to TRBD1. Germline V gene data show CDR1 as SGHTA and CDR2 as FQGNSA. With V trimmed by 8 bases and J by 1 base, 7 bases remained unmatched. The CDR3 extends over 14 amino acids. The CDR3 nucleotides read TGTGCCAGCCGCCCAGGGGGCGCTTCCTACGAGCAGTACTTC. Translated: CASRPGGASYEQYF.

V and J are TRBV28 and TRBJ2-7; no reliable D call. CDR3 length: 13 residues. V lost 5 bases and J lost 7, with 15 bases in between. Germline CDR1 MDHEN, CDR2 SYDVKM. In DNA form, the CDR3 reads TGTGCCAGCAGTCCTTCCGGGCTGTCGGAGCAGTACTTC. It is translated as CASSPSGLSEQYF.

This chain uses TRBV9 with TRBJ2-7; perhaps TRBD1 as D (6 bases). Germline CDR1 is SGDLS and CDR2 is YYNGEE. The CDR3 has 13 residues. V gave up 2 bases and J gave up 6 bases, with 12 bases separating them. CDR3 amino acids: CASSVGTIGEQYF. For the CDR3, the DNA is TGTGCCAGCAGCGTTGGGACAATAGGCGAGCAGTACTTC. The whole variable domain, filled in from reference TRBV9 and TRBJ2-7, reads DSGVTQTPKHLITATGQRVTLRCSPRSGDLSVYWYQQSLDQGLQFLIQYYNGEERAKGNILERFSAQQFPDLHSELNLSSLELGDSALYFCASSVGTIGEQYFGPGTRLTVT.

The table lists this clone with a count of one. This chain joins TRBV6-5 and TRBJ1-1; D gene uncertain. The germline CDR1 and CDR2 sequences are MNHEY and SVGAGI. CDR3 size: 14 residues. With 4 bases removed from V and 1 base from J, the gap between germline ends came to 10 bases. CDR3 loop: CASSSWAKNTEAFF. The CDR3 region has the DNA TGTGCCAGCAGTTCCTGGGCGAAGAACACTGAAGCTTTCTTT.

The chain joins TRBV9 to TRBJ2-6, with TRBD1 as a possible D gene (6 bases). Germline CDR1 and CDR2: SGDLS and YYNGEE. The CDR3 contains 18 residues. V was pared by 4 bases and J by 0 bases, with 17 bases between. CDR3: CASSTLGTFSSGANVLTF. The CDR3 DNA follows: TGTGCCAGCAGCACCCTGGGGACATTTAGCTCTGGGGCCAACGTCCTGACTTTC.

The chain links TRBV12-3 or TRBV12-4 to TRBJ2-7; D is ambiguous. The germline V and J ends were trimmed by 6 bases and 2 bases, with 5 bases remaining between them. CDR3 length: 11 amino acids. The CDR3 DNA sequence: TGTGCCAGCAGCTCTACCTACGAGCAGTACTTC. This codes for CASSSTYEQYF.

The chain has TRBV7-2 and TRBJ1-1; 7 bases fit TRBD1. The CDR3 loop spans 15 amino acids. In germline, CDR1 is SGHTA, CDR2 FQGNSA. Trimming removed 7 bases from V and 0 bases from J; junction bases left unmatched: 8. This CDR3 is CASNPLGQLNTEAFF. CDR3 nucleotides: TGTGCCAGCAATCCGCTGGGACAGCTGAACACTGAAGCTTTCTTT.

V and J are TRBV6-2 or TRBV6-3 and TRBJ2-7; no reliable D call. The germline gives CDR1 MNHEY, CDR2 SVGEGT. Trimming left V 5 bases short and J 3 bases short, with 14 bases between. The CDR3 has 14 amino acids. In nucleotides, the CDR3 is TGTGCCAGCAGTAGTCCGTTTGTCAACTACGAGCAGTACTTC. This encodes CASSSPFVNYEQYF.

V gene TRBV11-2 combines with J gene TRBJ1-3; maybe TRBD1 (6 bases). The CDR3 covers 16 residues. Germline V gene lookup returns CDR1 SGHAT and CDR2 FQNNGV. The V and J ends lost 3 bases and 0 bases respectively, with 12 bases between them. This CDR3 is CASSFLGQTSGNTIYF. The CDR3 coding sequence is TGTGCCAGCAGCTTCCTTGGACAGACCTCTGGAAACACCATATATTTT.

The rearrangement joins TRBV5-1 to TRBJ2-3; D remains unclear. V dropped 2 bases and J dropped 6 bases, with 19 bases sitting between them. Germline CDR1 SGHRS, CDR2 YFSETQ. This CDR3 spans 16 amino acids. In DNA form, the CDR3 reads TGCGCCAGCAGCTTAGCCCTCGGCCCCTCCCTGGATACGCAGTATTTT. Protein product: CASSLALGPSLDTQYF. Looking up the rest from reference TRBV5-1 and TRBJ2-3 gives the full variable domain: KAGVTQTPRYLIKTRGQQVTLSCSPISGHRSVSWYQQTPGQGLQFLFEYFSETQRNKGNFPGRFSGRQFSNSRSEMNVSTLELGDSALYLCASSLALGPSLDTQYFGPGTRLTVL.

V and J are TRBV11-2 and TRBJ2-7; 10 bases line up with TRBD2. The CDR3 has 16 amino acids. Per the germline V gene, CDR1 is SGHAT and CDR2 is FQNNGV. V shed 0 bases, J shed 4 bases, and the junction held 6 bases outside the gene matches. CDR3 residues: CASSLDISGRFYEQYF. CDR3 bases: TGTGCCAGCAGCTTAGATATTAGCGGGAGGTTTTACGAGCAGTACTTC.

The chain recombines TRBV25-1 with TRBJ2-1; possibly TRBD2 for D (5 bases). The CDR3 has 13 residues. V lost 2 bases and J 7 bases, leaving 9 bases between the germline ends. From germline, CDR1 is MGHDK and CDR2 SYGVNS. CDR3 bases: TGTGCCAGCAGTGAACGACGAGGGAATGAGCAGTTCTTC. Protein: CASSERRGNEQFF.

The gene calls are TRBV25-1 and TRBJ2-7; D gene uncertain. CDR3 length equals 10 residues. V was trimmed by 2 bases and J by 5 bases, leaving 1 base between them. Germline V gene data show CDR1 as MGHDK and CDR2 as SYGVNS. The CDR3 DNA reads TGTGCCAGCAGTGAAGACGAGCAGTACTTC. The encoded protein is CASSEDEQYF.